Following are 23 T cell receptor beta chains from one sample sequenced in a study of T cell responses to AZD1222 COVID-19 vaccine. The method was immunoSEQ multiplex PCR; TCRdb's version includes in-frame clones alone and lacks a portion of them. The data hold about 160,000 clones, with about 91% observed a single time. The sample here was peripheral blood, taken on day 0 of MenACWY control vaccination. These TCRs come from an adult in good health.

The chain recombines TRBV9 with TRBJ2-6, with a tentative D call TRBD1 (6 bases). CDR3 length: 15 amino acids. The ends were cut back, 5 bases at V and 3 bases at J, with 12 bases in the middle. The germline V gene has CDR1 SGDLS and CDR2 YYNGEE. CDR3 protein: CASRQGFSGANVLTF. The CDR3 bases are TGTGCCAGCAGGCAGGGGTTTAGTGGGGCCAACGTCCTGACTTTC.

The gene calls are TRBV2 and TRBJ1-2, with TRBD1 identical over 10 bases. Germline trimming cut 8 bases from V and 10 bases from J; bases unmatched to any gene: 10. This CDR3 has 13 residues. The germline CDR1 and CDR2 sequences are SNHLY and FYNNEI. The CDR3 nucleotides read TGTGCCAGCGGCGAGACAGGGGGCGCATCCTACACCTTC. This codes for CASGETGGASYTF.

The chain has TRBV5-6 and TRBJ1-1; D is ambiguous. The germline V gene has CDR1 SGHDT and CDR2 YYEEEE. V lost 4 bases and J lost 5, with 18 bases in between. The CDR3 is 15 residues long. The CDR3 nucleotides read TGTGCCAGCAGCCTACCCGGCTCCGCTTGGACTGAAGCTTTCTTT. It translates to CASSLPGSAWTEAFF.

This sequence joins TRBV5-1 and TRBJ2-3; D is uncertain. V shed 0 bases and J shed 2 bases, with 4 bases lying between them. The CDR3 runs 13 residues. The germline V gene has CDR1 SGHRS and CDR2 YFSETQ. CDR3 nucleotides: TGCGCCAGCAGCTTGGAACCCACAGATACGCAGTATTTT. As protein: CASSLEPTDTQYF.

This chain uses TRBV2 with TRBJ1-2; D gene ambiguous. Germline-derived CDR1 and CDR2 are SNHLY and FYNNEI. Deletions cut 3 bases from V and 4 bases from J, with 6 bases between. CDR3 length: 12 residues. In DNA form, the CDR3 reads TGTGCCAGCAGTGATCCCGGCTATGGCTACACCTTC. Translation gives CASSDPGYGYTF.

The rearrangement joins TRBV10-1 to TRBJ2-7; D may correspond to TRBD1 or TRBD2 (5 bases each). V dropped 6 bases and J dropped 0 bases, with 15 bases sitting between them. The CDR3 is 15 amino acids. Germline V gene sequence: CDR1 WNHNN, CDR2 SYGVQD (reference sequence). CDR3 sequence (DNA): TGCGCCAGCAGCAAGAACCGGGACGACTCCTACGAGCAGTACTTC. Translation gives CASSKNRDDSYEQYF.

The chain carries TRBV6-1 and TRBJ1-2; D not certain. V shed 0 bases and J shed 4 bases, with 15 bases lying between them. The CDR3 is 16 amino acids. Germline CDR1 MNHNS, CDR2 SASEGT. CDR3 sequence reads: CASSEALDVRIYGYTF. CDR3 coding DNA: TGTGCCAGCAGTGAAGCGTTGGACGTTCGAATCTATGGCTACACCTTC.

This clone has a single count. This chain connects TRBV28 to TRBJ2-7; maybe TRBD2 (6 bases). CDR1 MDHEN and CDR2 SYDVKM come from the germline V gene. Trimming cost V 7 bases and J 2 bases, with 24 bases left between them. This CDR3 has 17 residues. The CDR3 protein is CASIGRGRKLGTYEQYF. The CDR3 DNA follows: TGTGCCAGCATCGGGCGTGGGAGGAAATTAGGCACCTACGAGCAGTACTTC.

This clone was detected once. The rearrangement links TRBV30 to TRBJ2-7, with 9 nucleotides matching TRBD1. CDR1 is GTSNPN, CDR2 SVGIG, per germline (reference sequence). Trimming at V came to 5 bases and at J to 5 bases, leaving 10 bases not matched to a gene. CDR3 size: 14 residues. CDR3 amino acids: CAWEPGQGINEQYF. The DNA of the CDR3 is TGTGCCTGGGAACCGGGACAGGGAATCAACGAGCAGTACTTC.

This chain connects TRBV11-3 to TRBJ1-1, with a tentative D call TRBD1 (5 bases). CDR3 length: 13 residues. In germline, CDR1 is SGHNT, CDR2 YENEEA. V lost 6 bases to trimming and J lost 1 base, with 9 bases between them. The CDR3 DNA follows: TGTGCCAGCAGTCTCGGACAGAACACTGAAGCTTTCTTT. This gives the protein CASSLGQNTEAFF.

This CDR3 reads CASQLGFVHTF. DNA of the CDR3: TGTGCCAGCCAATTGGGGTTCGTCCACACCTTC. V gene TRBV7-3 combines with J gene TRBJ1-2, with D uncertain. V lost 8 bases, J lost 12 bases, and 16 bases lay in between. The CDR3 covers 11 residues. Germline V CDR1 and CDR2: SGHTA, FQGTGA.

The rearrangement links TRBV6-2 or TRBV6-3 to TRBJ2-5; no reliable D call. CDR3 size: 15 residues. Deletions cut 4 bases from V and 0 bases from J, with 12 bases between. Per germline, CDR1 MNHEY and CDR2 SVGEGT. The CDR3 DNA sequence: TGTGCCAGCAGTTTAAGCCCCGACTACCAAGAGACCCAGTACTTC. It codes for CASSLSPDYQETQYF.

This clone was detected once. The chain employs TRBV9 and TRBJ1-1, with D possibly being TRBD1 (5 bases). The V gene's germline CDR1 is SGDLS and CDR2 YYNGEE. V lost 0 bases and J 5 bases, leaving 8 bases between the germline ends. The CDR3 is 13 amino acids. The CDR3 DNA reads TGTGCCAGCAGCGTAGATGGGGGGACTGAAGCTTTCTTT. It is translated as CASSVDGGTEAFF. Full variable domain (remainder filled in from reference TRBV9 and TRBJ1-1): DSGVTQTPKHLITATGQRVTLRCSPRSGDLSVYWYQQSLDQGLQFLIQYYNGEERAKGNILERFSAQQFPDLHSELNLSSLELGDSALYFCASSVDGGTEAFFGQGTRLTVV.

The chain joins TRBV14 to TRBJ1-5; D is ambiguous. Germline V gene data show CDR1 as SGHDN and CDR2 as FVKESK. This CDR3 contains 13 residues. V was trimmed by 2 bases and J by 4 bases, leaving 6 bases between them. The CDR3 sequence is CASSQSLNQPQHF. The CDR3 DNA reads TGTGCCAGCAGCCAATCGCTTAATCAGCCCCAGCATTTT. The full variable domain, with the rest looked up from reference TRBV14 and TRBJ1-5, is EAGVTQFPSHSVIEKGQTVTLRCDPISGHDNLYWYRRVMGKEIKFLLHFVKESKQDESGMPNNRFLAERTGGTYSTLKVQPAELEDSGVYFCASSQSLNQPQHFGDGTRLSIL.

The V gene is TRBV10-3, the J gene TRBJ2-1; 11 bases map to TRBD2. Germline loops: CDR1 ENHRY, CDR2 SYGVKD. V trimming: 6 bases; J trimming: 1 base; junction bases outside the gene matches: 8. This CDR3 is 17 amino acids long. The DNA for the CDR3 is TGTGCCATCAGCCCGGGGCTAGCGGGAGGATCCTACAATGAGCAGTTCTTC. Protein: CAISPGLAGGSYNEQFF.

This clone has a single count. CDR3 amino acids: CASRTGTGANEQFF. The CDR3 nucleotides are TGTGCCAGCAGAACCGGGACAGGGGCAAATGAGCAGTTCTTC. The gene calls are TRBV7-9 and TRBJ2-1; 10 positions agree with TRBD1. V lost 6 bases, J lost 7 bases, and 6 bases stayed unmatched. CDR1 SEHNR and CDR2 FQNEAQ come from the germline V gene (reference sequence). The CDR3 is 14 residues long.

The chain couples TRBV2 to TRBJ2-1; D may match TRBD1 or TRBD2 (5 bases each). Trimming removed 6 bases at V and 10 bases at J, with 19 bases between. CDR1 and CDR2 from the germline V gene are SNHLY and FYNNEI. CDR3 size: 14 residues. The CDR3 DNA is TGTGCCAGCAGGGGGACCAGAGGGTTTGGGGAGCAGTTCTTC. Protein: CASRGTRGFGEQFF.

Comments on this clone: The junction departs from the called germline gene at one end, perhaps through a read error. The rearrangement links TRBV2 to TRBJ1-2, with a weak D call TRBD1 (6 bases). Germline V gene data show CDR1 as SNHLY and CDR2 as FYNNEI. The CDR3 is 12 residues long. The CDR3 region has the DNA TGTGCCAGCAGTGAAGACTGGGCAGGGGAAAGCTTC. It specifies CASSEDWAGESF.

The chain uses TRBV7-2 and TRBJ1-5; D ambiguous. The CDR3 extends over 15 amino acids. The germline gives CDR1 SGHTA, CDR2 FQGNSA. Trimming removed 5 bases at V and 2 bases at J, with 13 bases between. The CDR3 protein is CASSPDLVGNQPQHF. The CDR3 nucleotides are TGTGCCAGCAGCCCAGACCTGGTGGGCAATCAGCCCCAGCATTTT.

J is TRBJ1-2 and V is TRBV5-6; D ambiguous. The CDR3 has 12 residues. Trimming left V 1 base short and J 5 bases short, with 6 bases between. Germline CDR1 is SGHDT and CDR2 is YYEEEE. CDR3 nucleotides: TGTGCCAGCAGCTTGTACGAATATGGCTACACCTTC. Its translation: CASSLYEYGYTF. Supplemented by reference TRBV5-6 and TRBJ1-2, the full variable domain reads DAGVTQSPTHLIKTRGQQVTLRCSPKSGHDTVSWYQQALGQGPQFIFQYYEEEERQRGNFPDRFSGHQFPNYSSELNVNALLLGDSALYLCASSLYEYGYTFGSGTRLTVV.

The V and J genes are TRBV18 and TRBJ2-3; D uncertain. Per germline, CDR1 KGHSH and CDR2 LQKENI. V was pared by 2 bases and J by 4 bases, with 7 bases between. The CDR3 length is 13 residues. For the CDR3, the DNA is TGTGCCAGCTCACCAGGAAATTCAGATACGCAGTATTTT. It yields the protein CASSPGNSDTQYF.

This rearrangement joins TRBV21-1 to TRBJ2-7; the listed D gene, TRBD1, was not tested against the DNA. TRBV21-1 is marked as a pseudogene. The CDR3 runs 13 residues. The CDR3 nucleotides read TGTGCCAGCAGCACGGGACAGGGTAACGAGCAGTACTTC. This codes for CASSTGQGNEQYF.

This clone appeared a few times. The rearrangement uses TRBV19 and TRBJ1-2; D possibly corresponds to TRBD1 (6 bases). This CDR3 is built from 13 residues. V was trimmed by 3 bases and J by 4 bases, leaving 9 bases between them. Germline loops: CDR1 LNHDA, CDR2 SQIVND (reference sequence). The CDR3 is CASSMLRGYGYTF. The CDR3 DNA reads TGTGCCAGTAGTATGCTCAGGGGCTATGGCTACACCTTC.